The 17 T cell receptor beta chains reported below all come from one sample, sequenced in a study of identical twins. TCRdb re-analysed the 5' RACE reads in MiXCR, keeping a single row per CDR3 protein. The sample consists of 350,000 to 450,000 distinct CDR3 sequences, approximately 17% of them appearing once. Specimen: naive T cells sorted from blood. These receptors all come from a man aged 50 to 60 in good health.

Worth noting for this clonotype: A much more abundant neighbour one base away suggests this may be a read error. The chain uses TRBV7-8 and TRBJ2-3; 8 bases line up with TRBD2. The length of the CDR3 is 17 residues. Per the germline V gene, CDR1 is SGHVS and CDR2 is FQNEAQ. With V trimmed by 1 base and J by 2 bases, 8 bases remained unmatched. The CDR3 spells CASSLGLAGLTTDTQYF. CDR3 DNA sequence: TGTGCCAGCAGCTTAGGCCTAGCGGGCCTGACCACAGATACGCAGTATTTT. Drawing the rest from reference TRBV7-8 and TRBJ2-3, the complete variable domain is GAGVSQSPRYKVAKRGQDVALRCDPISGHVSLFWYQQALGQGPEFLTYFQNEAQLDKSGLPSDRFFAERPEGSVSTLKIQRTQQEDSAVYLCASSLGLAGLTTDTQYFGPGTRLTVL.

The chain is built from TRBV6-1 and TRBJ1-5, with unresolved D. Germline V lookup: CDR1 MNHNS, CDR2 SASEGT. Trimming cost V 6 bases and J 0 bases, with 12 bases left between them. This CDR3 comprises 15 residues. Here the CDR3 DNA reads TGTGCCAGCAGCAGCCTTCACTTTAGCAATCAGCCCCAGCATTTT. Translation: CASSSLHFSNQPQHF.

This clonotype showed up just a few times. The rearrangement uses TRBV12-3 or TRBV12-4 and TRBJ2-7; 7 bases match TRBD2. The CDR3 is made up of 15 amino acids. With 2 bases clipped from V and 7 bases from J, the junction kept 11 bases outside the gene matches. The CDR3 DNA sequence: TGTGCCAGCAGTTTACGGGGGGAAGGAAATAATGAGCAGTACTTC. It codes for CASSLRGEGNNEQYF.

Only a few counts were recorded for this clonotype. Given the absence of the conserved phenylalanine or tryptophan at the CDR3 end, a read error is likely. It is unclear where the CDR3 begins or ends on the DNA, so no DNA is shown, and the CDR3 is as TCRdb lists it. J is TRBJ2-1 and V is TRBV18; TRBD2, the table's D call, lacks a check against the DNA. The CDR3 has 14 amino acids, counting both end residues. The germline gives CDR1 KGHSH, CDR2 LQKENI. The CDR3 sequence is CASSPRAGTPVERI.

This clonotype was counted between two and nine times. The CDR3 nucleotides read TGCAGTGCCCTGACGGGGTCCAGGAACACTGAAGCTTTCTTT. Residues: CSALTGSRNTEAFF. The chain has TRBV20-1 and TRBJ1-1, with D hard to call. This CDR3 region has 14 residues. Germline CDR1 reads DFQATT; CDR2 reads SNEGSKA (reference sequence). Trimming took 6 bases from V and 1 from J, leaving 15 bases between them.

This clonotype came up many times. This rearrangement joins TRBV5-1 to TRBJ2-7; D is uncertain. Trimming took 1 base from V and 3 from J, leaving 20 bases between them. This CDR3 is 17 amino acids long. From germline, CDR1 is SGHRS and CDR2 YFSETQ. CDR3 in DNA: TGCGCCAGCAGCTTGTCACCAGGAGTTAGAATTAGCTACGAGCAGTACTTC. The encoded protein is CASSLSPGVRISYEQYF.

CDR3 sequence: CAWSIKYSGANVLTF. CDR3 nucleotide sequence: TGTGCCTGGAGTATCAAGTACTCTGGGGCCAACGTCCTGACTTTC. The rearrangement joins TRBV30 to TRBJ2-6; no definite D call. The CDR3 has 15 residues. Germline V gives CDR1 GTSNPN, CDR2 SVGIG (reference sequence). V lost 2 bases and J lost 0, with 8 bases in between.

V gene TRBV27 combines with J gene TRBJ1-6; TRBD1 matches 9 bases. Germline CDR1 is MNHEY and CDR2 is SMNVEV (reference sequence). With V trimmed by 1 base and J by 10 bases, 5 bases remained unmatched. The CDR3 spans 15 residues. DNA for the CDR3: TGTGCCAGCAGTTTATTGGGACAGGGCGGCTCACCCCTCCACTTT. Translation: CASSLLGQGGSPLHF.

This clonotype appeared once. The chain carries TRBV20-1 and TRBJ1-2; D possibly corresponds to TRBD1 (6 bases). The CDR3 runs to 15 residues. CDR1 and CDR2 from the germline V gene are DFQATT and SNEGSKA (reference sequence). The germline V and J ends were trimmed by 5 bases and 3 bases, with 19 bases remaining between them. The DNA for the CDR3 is TGCAGTGCTGTTACCGGGGGGGGCTTTGACTATGGCTACACCTTC. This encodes CSAVTGGGFDYGYTF.

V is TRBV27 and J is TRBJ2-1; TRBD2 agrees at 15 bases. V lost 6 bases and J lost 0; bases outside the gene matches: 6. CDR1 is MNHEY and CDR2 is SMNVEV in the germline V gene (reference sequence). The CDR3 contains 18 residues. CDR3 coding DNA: TGTGCCAGCAGGGGACTAGCGGGAGGACTAAGCTCCTACAATGAGCAGTTCTTC. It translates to CASRGLAGGLSSYNEQFF.

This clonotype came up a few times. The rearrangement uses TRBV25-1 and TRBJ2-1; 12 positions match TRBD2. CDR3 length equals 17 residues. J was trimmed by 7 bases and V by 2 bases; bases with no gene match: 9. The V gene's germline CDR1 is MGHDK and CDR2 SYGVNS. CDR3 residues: CASSERSSGRAGNEQFF. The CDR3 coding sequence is TGTGCCAGCAGTGAACGATCTAGCGGGAGGGCCGGGAATGAGCAGTTCTTC. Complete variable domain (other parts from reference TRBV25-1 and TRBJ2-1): EADIYQTPRYLVIGTGKKITLECSQTMGHDKMYWYQQDPGMELHLIHYSYGVNSTEKGDLSSESTVSRIRTEHFPLTLESARPSHTSQYLCASSERSSGRAGNEQFFGPGTRLTVL.

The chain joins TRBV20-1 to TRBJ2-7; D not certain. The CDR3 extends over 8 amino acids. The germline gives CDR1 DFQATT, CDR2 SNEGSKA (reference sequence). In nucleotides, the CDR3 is TGCATACGCTACGAGCAGTACTTC. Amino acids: CIRYEQYF.

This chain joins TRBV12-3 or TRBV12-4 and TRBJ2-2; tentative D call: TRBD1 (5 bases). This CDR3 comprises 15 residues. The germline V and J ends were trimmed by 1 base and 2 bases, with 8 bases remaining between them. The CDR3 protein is CASSLGQKNTGELFF. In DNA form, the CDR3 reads TGTGCCAGCAGTTTAGGACAGAAAAACACCGGGGAGCTGTTTTTT.

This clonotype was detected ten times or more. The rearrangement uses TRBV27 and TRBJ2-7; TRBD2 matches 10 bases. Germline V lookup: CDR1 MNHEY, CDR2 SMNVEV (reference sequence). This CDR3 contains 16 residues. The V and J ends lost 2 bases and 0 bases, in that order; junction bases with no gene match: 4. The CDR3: CASSLKWTSGSYEQYF. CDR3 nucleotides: TGTGCCAGCAGTTTAAAATGGACTAGCGGCTCCTACGAGCAGTACTTC.

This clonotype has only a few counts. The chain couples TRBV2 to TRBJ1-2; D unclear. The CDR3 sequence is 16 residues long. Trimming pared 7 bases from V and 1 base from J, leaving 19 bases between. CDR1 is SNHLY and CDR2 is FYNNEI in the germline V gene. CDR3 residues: CASKVGGTRFNYGYTF. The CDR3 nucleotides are TGTGCCAGCAAGGTCGGCGGTACTAGGTTTAACTATGGCTACACCTTC.

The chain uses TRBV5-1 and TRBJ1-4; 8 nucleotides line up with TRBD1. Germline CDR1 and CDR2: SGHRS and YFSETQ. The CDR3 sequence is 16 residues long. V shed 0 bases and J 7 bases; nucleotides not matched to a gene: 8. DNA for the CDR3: TGCGCCAGCAGCTTGGCCGTTCAGGGGGCTGTTGAAAAACTGTTTTTT. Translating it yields CASSLAVQGAVEKLFF.

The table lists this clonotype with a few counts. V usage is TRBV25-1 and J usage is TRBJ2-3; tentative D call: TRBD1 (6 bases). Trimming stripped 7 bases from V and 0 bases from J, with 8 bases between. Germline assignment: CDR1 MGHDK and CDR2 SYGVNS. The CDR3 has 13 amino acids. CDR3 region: CASTGQSTDTQYF. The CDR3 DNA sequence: TGTGCCAGCACGGGACAAAGCACAGATACGCAGTATTTT.